The 32 T cell receptor beta chains below were found in one sample sequenced in a study of blood T cell repertoires in COVID-19. TCRdb's copy holds only in-frame clones and misses some; the assay was immunoSEQ multiplex PCR. The table includes about 370,000 clones, around 87% detected once. Sequencing was carried out using peripheral blood. These receptors were obtained from a woman aged 25 to 39 with COVID-19, enrolled during active disease.

J is TRBJ1-3 and V is TRBV3-1 (or the pseudogene TRBV3-2), with D perhaps TRBD1 (6 bases). V lost 2 bases and J lost 0, with 14 bases in between. The CDR3 is 17 amino acids. CDR1 is LGHDT and CDR2 is YNNKEL in the germline V gene (reference sequence). The CDR3 loop reads CASSQSDRTSSGNTIYF. CDR3 nucleotides: TGTGCCAGCAGCCAATCGGACAGAACGAGCTCTGGAAACACCATATATTTT.

The rearrangement joins TRBV7-9 to TRBJ2-5, with D possibly matching TRBD2 (6 bases). This CDR3 region has 14 residues. Germline CDR1 and CDR2: SEHNR and FQNEAQ (reference sequence). V lost 5 bases and J 2 bases, leaving 12 bases between the germline ends. This CDR3 reads CASSGDGLQETQYF. Written as DNA, the CDR3 is TGTGCCAGCAGCGGGGACGGACTACAAGAGACCCAGTACTTC.

This clone was seen a few times. This sequence joins TRBV5-1 and TRBJ1-6; 9 positions match TRBD1. After removal of 4 bases from V and 0 bases from J, the junction contained 14 bases not matched to a gene. The CDR3 covers 20 residues. Germline assignment: CDR1 SGHRS and CDR2 YFSETQ. The CDR3 nucleotides are TGCGCCAGCAGCGTTACCGGGACAGGGTTGTATAGCTCCTATAATTCACCCCTCCACTTT. It encodes CASSVTGTGLYSSYNSPLHF.

V is TRBV19 and J is TRBJ2-1; 9 nucleotides match TRBD2. There are 15 residues in the CDR3. Per the germline V gene, CDR1 is LNHDA and CDR2 is SQIVND (reference sequence). V shed 3 bases and J 8 bases; nucleotides not matched to a gene: 8. CDR3 nucleotides: TGTGCCAGTAGTATGGGCAGCGGGAGGTGGGATGAGCAGTTCTTC. Translation: CASSMGSGRWDEQFF.

This clone came up once. The genes are TRBV5-1 and TRBJ2-5, with 7 positions matching TRBD1. Germline V gives CDR1 SGHRS, CDR2 YFSETQ. The CDR3 has 14 amino acids. J gave up 9 bases and V 3 bases, and 11 bases lay outside the gene matches. The CDR3 sequence is CASSSGQPQMAQYF. DNA of the CDR3: TGCGCCAGCAGCTCGGGACAGCCCCAAATGGCCCAGTACTTC.

This clone was counted only a few times. The rearrangement joins TRBV7-9 to TRBJ1-1; 10 bases match TRBD1. The CDR3 contains 15 residues. Germline lookup yields CDR1 SEHNR and CDR2 FQNEAQ (reference sequence). V was clipped by 5 bases and J by 4 bases; unmatched bases: 7. CDR3 residues: CASSPRQGASTEAFF. Here the CDR3 DNA reads TGTGCCAGCAGCCCAAGACAGGGGGCGAGCACTGAAGCTTTCTTT.

The chain links TRBV29-1 to TRBJ2-4; 9 bases line up with TRBD2. The CDR3 sequence is 15 residues long. The J segment lost 3 bases and the V segment lost 5 bases, leaving 8 bases of the junction unmatched. Germline CDR1 and CDR2: SQVTM and ANQGSEA. The CDR3 coding sequence is TGCAGCGTTCTAGCGGGAACCCCCGGCAAAAACATTCAGTACTTC. Its translation is CSVLAGTPGKNIQYF.

The chain couples TRBV30 to TRBJ1-5, with 7 bases that match TRBD1. Unmatched junction bases numbered 2, after V lost 5 bases and J lost 1 base. The CDR3 covers 13 residues. Germline CDR1 is GTSNPN and CDR2 is SVGIG (reference sequence). CDR3 sequence reads: CAWGQESNQPQHF. In nucleotides, the CDR3 is TGTGCCTGGGGACAGGAAAGCAATCAGCCCCAGCATTTT.

This chain joins TRBV6-5 and TRBJ2-7, with 15 bases identical to TRBD2. V trimming: 9 bases; J trimming: 4 bases; junction bases outside the gene matches: 4. The CDR3 has 14 residues. Per germline, CDR1 MNHEY and CDR2 SVGAGI. CDR3 sequence: CASGLAGGLYEQYF. The CDR3 bases are TGTGCCAGTGGACTAGCGGGAGGGCTATACGAGCAGTACTTC.

The chain is built from TRBV6-5 and TRBJ2-7; 7 positions agree with TRBD2. This CDR3 contains 15 residues. V gave up 0 bases and J gave up 2 bases; unmatched junction bases: 4. Germline lookup yields CDR1 MNHEY and CDR2 SVGAGI. Written as DNA, the CDR3 is TGTGCCAGCAGTTACTCGGGGACTACCCCCTACGAGCAGTACTTC. Translating it yields CASSYSGTTPYEQYF.

Here the CDR3 reads CSVAGGQGTYEQYF. The DNA of the CDR3 is TGCAGCGTTGCGGGAGGGCAAGGGACCTACGAGCAGTACTTC. The chain couples TRBV29-1 to TRBJ2-7, with 8 positions matching TRBD2. The CDR3 consists of 14 residues. The trim removed 4 bases at V and 2 bases at J, leaving 7 bases unmatched. Germline lookup yields CDR1 SQVTM and CDR2 ANQGSEA.

V usage is TRBV24-1 and J usage is TRBJ2-7; tentatively, D is TRBD1 (5 bases). The CDR3 runs to 11 residues. V lost 7 bases and J 4 bases, leaving 7 bases between the germline ends. CDR1 and CDR2 from the germline V gene are KGHDR and SFDVKD. The CDR3 reads CATSYRYEQYF. As DNA, the CDR3 is TGTGCCACCAGCTACAGGTACGAGCAGTACTTC.

The V gene is TRBV9, the J gene TRBJ2-1, with D maybe TRBD2 (7 bases). From germline, CDR1 is SGDLS and CDR2 YYNGEE. The CDR3 contains 15 residues. Trimming pared 3 bases from V and 8 bases from J, leaving 18 bases between. The CDR3 DNA reads as TGTGCCAGCAGCGCTTTGGGGGGCGGGGGCGATGAGCAGTTCTTC. Amino acid sequence: CASSALGGGGDEQFF.

This clone has a single count. This chain's CDR3 is CASSYSITGGPTDTQYF. For the CDR3, the DNA is TGTGCCAGCAGTTACTCAATTACGGGAGGGCCAACAGATACGCAGTATTTT. The chain combines TRBV6-2 or TRBV6-3 with TRBJ2-3, with TRBD2 identical over 8 bases. Germline V CDR1 and CDR2: MNHEY, SVGEGT. The CDR3 is 17 amino acids. V lost 0 bases to trimming and J lost 3 bases; unmatched junction nucleotides: 8.

This clone was counted at least ten times. This chain connects TRBV28 to TRBJ1-3; the D gene is possibly TRBD1 (5 bases). Germline CDR1 and CDR2: MDHEN and SYDVKM. Trimming pared 5 bases from V and 0 bases from J, leaving 14 bases between. CDR3 length: 16 residues. The chain's CDR3 is CASSTHTGGSGNTIYF. The CDR3 DNA reads TGTGCCAGCAGTACACACACAGGTGGCTCTGGAAACACCATATATTTT.

The rearrangement links TRBV10-1 to TRBJ2-1; 11 bases agree with TRBD2. V gave up 1 base and J gave up 7 bases; unmatched junction bases: 3. CDR1 WNHNN and CDR2 SYGVQD come from the germline V gene (reference sequence). The CDR3 is made up of 15 amino acids. The CDR3 DNA follows: TGCGCCAGCAGTGAGTTGGCTAGCGGGAGGAATGAGCAGTTCTTC. Translation gives CASSELASGRNEQFF.

This chain connects TRBV5-5 to TRBJ1-1; D unclear. The CDR3 consists of 14 residues. V was trimmed by 4 bases and J by 3 bases, leaving 13 bases between them. Germline lookup yields CDR1 SGHKS and CDR2 YYEKEE (reference sequence). The CDR3 loop is CASSETETYTEAFF. The DNA for the CDR3 is TGTGCCAGCAGCGAAACAGAGACGTACACTGAAGCTTTCTTT.

This rearrangement joins TRBV5-8 to TRBJ2-7, with 10 bases fitting TRBD2. Germline assignment: CDR1 SGHTS and CDR2 YDEGEE. The length of the CDR3 is 15 residues. The trim removed 4 bases at V and 1 base at J, leaving 5 bases unmatched. The CDR3 DNA reads TGTGCCAGCAGCCCCTGGACTAGCGGATCCTACGAGCAGTACTTC. Translated: CASSPWTSGSYEQYF.

This clone came up many times. CDR3 residues: CASSLPGDTIYF. CDR3 DNA: TGTGCCAGCAGCCTCCCGGGGGACACCATATATTTT. This chain uses TRBV7-9 with TRBJ1-3; TRBD1 is a possible D gene (5 bases). Trimming removed 5 bases from V and 8 bases from J, with 10 bases in between. This CDR3 region has 12 residues. From germline, CDR1 is SEHNR and CDR2 FQNEAQ (reference sequence).

The V and J genes are TRBV5-1 and TRBJ1-2, with D tentatively TRBD1 (6 bases). This CDR3 region has 13 residues. Germline CDR1 SGHRS, CDR2 YFSETQ. Trimming stripped 0 bases from V and 6 bases from J, with 9 bases between. The CDR3 region has the DNA TGCGCCAGCAGCTTGGGTCAGGGGCATGGCTACACCTTC. Translating it yields CASSLGQGHGYTF.

V usage is TRBV24-1 and J usage is TRBJ2-2, with 9 bases identical to TRBD2. V was pared by 9 bases and J by 5 bases, with 15 bases of the junction left unmatched. There are 17 residues in the CDR3. Germline CDR1 reads KGHDR; CDR2 reads SFDVKD. The CDR3 sequence is CATGPRGREGRTGELFF. The CDR3 DNA sequence: TGTGCCACCGGTCCCCGAGGGCGGGAGGGCCGGACCGGGGAGCTGTTTTTT.

The chain employs TRBV2 and TRBJ2-5; TRBD2 matches at 12 bases. The V segment lost 6 bases and the J segment 2 bases; nucleotides outside the gene matches: 4. From germline, CDR1 is SNHLY and CDR2 FYNNEI. The CDR3 is made up of 15 amino acids. The CDR3 region is CASRGTSGSQETQYF. CDR3 nucleotide sequence: TGTGCCAGCAGAGGGACTAGCGGGTCGCAAGAGACCCAGTACTTC.

This clone has a single count. The rearrangement uses TRBV18 and TRBJ1-2; the match to TRBD1 covers 8 bases. V lost 2 bases and J lost 4; bases outside the gene matches: 6. The CDR3 loop spans 15 amino acids. The germline V gene has CDR1 KGHSH and CDR2 LQKENI. The CDR3, as DNA: TGTGCCAGCTCACCAGGACAGGGATCTTCCTATGGCTACACCTTC. This encodes CASSPGQGSSYGYTF.

The chain carries TRBV5-4 and TRBJ1-2; D gene ambiguous. CDR3 length: 13 amino acids. Germline assignment: CDR1 SGHNT and CDR2 YYREEE (reference sequence). Trimming pared 4 bases from V and 7 bases from J, leaving 14 bases between. The CDR3 DNA sequence: TGTGCCAGCAGCACGGGAGGGTCGGCTGGCTACACCTTC. This translates into CASSTGGSAGYTF.

This clone was counted a single time. J is TRBJ2-7 and V is TRBV2; weak D call: TRBD2 (5 bases). V was pared by 8 bases and J by 0 bases, with 17 bases between. This CDR3 is 15 amino acids long. CDR1 and CDR2 from the germline V gene are SNHLY and FYNNEI. The CDR3 sequence is CASRGGSRSSYEQYF. CDR3 nucleotide sequence: TGTGCCAGCCGAGGAGGAAGTCGAAGCTCCTACGAGCAGTACTTC. Drawing the rest from reference TRBV2 and TRBJ2-7, the complete variable domain is EPEVTQTPSHQVTQMGQEVILRCVPISNHLYFYWYRQILGQKVEFLVSFYNNEISEKSEIFDDQFSVERPDGSNFTLKIRSTKLEDSAMYFCASRGGSRSSYEQYFGPGTRLTVT.

V is TRBV10-3 and J is TRBJ1-2, with TRBD1 matching over 8 bases. The V gene end was trimmed by 2 bases and the J gene end by 8 bases; junction bases not matched to a gene: 10. Germline V lookup: CDR1 ENHRY, CDR2 SYGVKD. The CDR3 extends over 15 amino acids. CDR3 amino acids: CAISERDDRGGGYTF. CDR3 DNA sequence: TGTGCCATCAGTGAGCGAGATGACAGGGGTGGGGGCTACACCTTC.

This chain links TRBV10-3 with TRBJ2-5; 7 bases align to TRBD2. Germline loops: CDR1 ENHRY, CDR2 SYGVKD. CDR3 length equals 13 residues. V shed 11 bases and J 2 bases; nucleotides not matched to a gene: 8. This CDR3 is CASQRDPQETQYF. In DNA form, the CDR3 reads TGTGCCTCACAGCGGGACCCGCAAGAGACCCAGTACTTC.

This sequence joins TRBV6-2 or TRBV6-3 and TRBJ2-5, with 11 bases fitting TRBD2. J gave up 5 bases and V 3 bases, and 11 bases lay outside the gene matches. Germline CDR1 reads MNHEY; CDR2 reads SVGEGT. This CDR3 spans 17 amino acids. The CDR3 reads CASSYFILTSGGETQYF. The DNA for the CDR3 is TGTGCCAGCAGTTATTTCATCCTTACTAGCGGGGGTGAGACCCAGTACTTC.

This chain uses TRBV28 with TRBJ1-3; no clear D. The length of the CDR3 is 15 residues. Germline CDR1 reads MDHEN; CDR2 reads SYDVKM. The V gene lost 5 bases and the J gene lost 1 base, with 12 bases spanning the gap. CDR3 coding DNA: TGTGCCAGCAGTCGTGGAGGCCCGTCTGGAAACACCATATATTTT. It codes for CASSRGGPSGNTIYF.

This clone was recorded once. The CDR3 coding sequence is TGTGCCAGCAGTTACCGGACGGGACAAGAGACCCAGTACTTC. This translates into CASSYRTGQETQYF. The chain couples TRBV6-5 to TRBJ2-5; D possibly corresponds to TRBD2 (5 bases). V was cut by 2 bases and J by 2 bases, with 9 bases left in between. Germline values: CDR1 MNHEY, CDR2 SVGAGI. The CDR3 contains 14 residues.

The chain is built from TRBV11-2 and TRBJ2-5, with D tentatively TRBD2 (5 bases). The CDR3 is 14 residues long. V lost 4 bases and J 5 bases, leaving 14 bases between the germline ends. CDR1 and CDR2 from the germline V gene are SGHAT and FQNNGV. DNA of the CDR3: TGTGCCAGCAGCTATGACGTCCGAGGGGAGACCCAGTACTTC. This translates into CASSYDVRGETQYF.

Turning to this clone: In the same sample, other DNA sequences code for this CDR3. J is TRBJ1-2 and V is TRBV2; perhaps TRBD1 as D (5 bases). With 5 bases removed from V and 4 bases from J, the gap between germline ends came to 8 bases. CDR3 length: 12 amino acids. CDR1 and CDR2 from the germline V gene are SNHLY and FYNNEI. Written as DNA, the CDR3 is TGTGCCAGCAGTCTAGACAGCTATGGCTACACCTTC. Encoded protein: CASSLDSYGYTF.